This entry features one TCR beta chain sequence. Deletions cut 0 bases from V and 4 bases from J, with 13 bases between. The CDR3 has 15 residues. From germline, CDR1 is SGDLS and CDR2 YYNGEE. TCRdb re-analysed the RT-PCR reads in MiXCR, keeping a single row per CDR3 protein. The sample yields about 680,000 distinct CDR3 sequences, 14% seen once. The source is a female donor in good health, serving as a healthy control. This chain connects TRBV9 to TRBJ2-5; D tentatively reads TRBD1 or TRBD2 (5 bases each). The sequencing input was memory CD4+ T cells from blood. The CDR3 DNA follows: TGTGCCAGCAGCGTAGGTGGGGGAAGTGCAGAGACCCAGTACTTC. This translates into CASSVGGGSAETQYF.